This T cell receptor beta chain emerged from a study of T cell changes during pregnancy in multiple sclerosis. Germline lookup yields CDR1 SNHLY and CDR2 FYNNEI. Losses at the gene ends were 8 bases for V and 7 bases for J; bases not matched to a gene: 10. This CDR3 region has 13 residues. Assay used: immunoSEQ multiplex PCR; TCRdb lists only in-frame clones, some missing. The sample records about 70,000 clones, around 92% being singletons. The source is a female donor in good health, enrolled as a control in a pregnancy study. Sequenced material: CD8+ T cells from peripheral blood mononuclear cells, taken in the third trimester of pregnancy. This chain uses TRBV2 with TRBJ1-1; 7 nucleotides agree with TRBD1. The CDR3 sequence is CASSWDRRNEAFF. DNA for the CDR3: TGTGCCAGCTCTTGGGACAGACGAAATGAAGCTTTCTTT.